The T cell receptor (beta chain) described here comes from a study of blood T cell repertoires in COVID-19. Across the study: Material from acute and convalescent COVID-19 was sourced from the United States, Italy and Spain. PBMCs, B-cell-depleted T cells, or T cells were the source of the cDNA or gDNA that made up the material.

Per germline, CDR1 KGHDR and CDR2 SFDVKD. This CDR3 is built from 14 residues. The V gene lost 7 bases and the J gene lost 10 bases, with 21 bases spanning the gap. Study processing details: Counts of nucleated cells, estimated from reference gene primer amplification, were obtained. This table comes from immunoSEQ multiplex PCR, and its TCRdb copy is limited to in-frame clones, with some not included. The V and J calls and the clone size are those of that table, but D and trimming were determined from the DNA. This table has more than 45,000 clones, more than 80% appearing once. The TCR comes from a human donor in a cohort sampled during active COVID-19. Sample: peripheral blood. The J gene is TRBJ1-1, the V gene TRBV24-1, with D perhaps TRBD1 (6 bases). CDR3 nucleotide sequence: TGTGCCACCAGACCATCAGGGGCCGGAGGAGGAGCTTTCTTT. It codes for CATRPSGAGGGAFF.